The 22 T cell receptor beta chains in this list originate from one sample, sequenced in a study of untreated major depressive disorder. The table came from immunoSEQ multiplex PCR; TCRdb's copy has only in-frame clones and leaves some out. The data contain just over 20,000 clones, roughly 86% of them singletons. The sample was CD4+ T cells from PBMCs. These receptors were taken from a woman in her twenties or thirties in good health.

The chain has TRBV7-2 and TRBJ2-7; tentative D call: TRBD1 (5 bases). The V and J ends lost 4 bases and 9 bases respectively, with 16 bases between them. The CDR3 sequence is 13 residues long. Germline assignment: CDR1 SGHTA and CDR2 FQGNSA. As DNA, the CDR3 is TGTGCCAGCAGCTCCTCGCAGGGCACAATGCAGTACTTC. Protein: CASSSSQGTMQYF.

V usage is TRBV27 and J usage is TRBJ2-7; unclear D gene. Trimming left V 6 bases short and J 8 bases short, with 11 bases between. The germline V gene has CDR1 MNHEY and CDR2 SMNVEV (reference sequence). The CDR3 loop spans 11 amino acids. The DNA of the CDR3 is TGTGCCAGCAGACAAGGCGGTAAGCAGTACTTC. Translation: CASRQGGKQYF.

This clone was seen a handful of times. One end of the junction varies from germline; a read error may be responsible. The chain has TRBV5-6 and TRBJ1-3; D unclear. CDR3 length: 8 amino acids. Germline values: CDR1 SGHDT, CDR2 YYEEEE. The CDR3 protein is CASSLVAF. CDR3 bases: TGTGCCAGCAGCTTGGTTGCCTTT.

The chain is built from TRBV7-2 and TRBJ2-7, with TRBD2 as a possible D gene (6 bases). This CDR3 is built from 15 residues. Germline lookup yields CDR1 SGHTA and CDR2 FQGNSA. V was trimmed by 0 bases and J by 7 bases, leaving 16 bases between them. The CDR3 coding sequence is TGTGCCAGCAGCTTAGCGGGCGGGCGGGGTCTAGAGCAGTACTTC. Translation gives CASSLAGGRGLEQYF.

The V and J genes are TRBV2 and TRBJ1-5, with TRBD1 as a possible D gene (6 bases). V lost 4 bases and J lost 9, with 19 bases in between. The CDR3 runs to 15 residues. Germline CDR1 and CDR2: SNHLY and FYNNEI. CDR3 sequence: CASSGTDSRNGPQHF. CDR3 nucleotide sequence: TGTGCCAGCAGTGGGACGGACAGCCGGAACGGGCCCCAGCATTTT.

The genes are TRBV30 and TRBJ2-1; the match to TRBD1 covers 7 bases. Germline trimming cut 8 bases from V and 0 bases from J; bases unmatched to any gene: 7. Germline V gene data show CDR1 as GTSNPN and CDR2 as SVGIG (reference sequence). The CDR3 consists of 14 residues. Here the CDR3 reads CAGDRVGSYNEQFF. The CDR3 coding sequence is TGTGCCGGAGACAGGGTAGGCTCCTACAATGAGCAGTTCTTC.

The CDR3: CASSPSGQNEKLFF. The CDR3 DNA sequence: TGTGCCAGCAGCCCCTCCGGACAGAATGAAAAACTGTTTTTT. V is TRBV9 and J is TRBJ1-4, with a tentative D call TRBD1 (6 bases). The CDR3 runs 14 residues. V gave up 4 bases and J gave up 5 bases, with 12 bases separating them. Germline assignment: CDR1 SGDLS and CDR2 YYNGEE.

This chain links TRBV4-1 with TRBJ2-1; 7 bases are shared with TRBD2. The CDR3 is made up of 14 amino acids. The J segment lost 3 bases and the V segment lost 5 bases, leaving 4 bases of the junction unmatched. Germline V gives CDR1 MGHRA, CDR2 YSYEKL. CDR3 loop: CASSGGLHYNEQFF. CDR3 nucleotides: TGCGCCAGCAGCGGGGGACTACACTACAATGAGCAGTTCTTC.

The chain couples TRBV6-5 to TRBJ2-3, with D perhaps matching TRBD1 (5 bases). This CDR3 contains 15 residues. Germline loops: CDR1 MNHEY, CDR2 SVGAGI. V shed 0 bases and J shed 2 bases, with 9 bases lying between them. For the CDR3, the DNA is TGTGCCAGCAGTTACTCTCTCAGGGCCACAGATACGCAGTATTTT. It encodes CASSYSLRATDTQYF.

V is TRBV5-8 and J is TRBJ1-1, with TRBD1 as a possible D gene (6 bases). CDR3 length: 13 amino acids. V lost 3 bases to trimming and J lost 3 bases, with 9 bases between them. The germline V gene encodes CDR1 SGHTS and CDR2 YDEGEE. CDR3 sequence: CASSSTGYTEAFF. In DNA form, the CDR3 reads TGTGCCAGCAGCTCCACAGGGTACACTGAAGCTTTCTTT.

The V and J genes are TRBV11-2 and TRBJ1-1, with 8 bases aligning to TRBD1. V shed 0 bases and J 4 bases; nucleotides not matched to a gene: 4. There are 15 residues in the CDR3. The V gene's germline CDR1 is SGHAT and CDR2 FQNNGV. CDR3 DNA: TGTGCCAGCAGCTTAGACCAGGGGGCAGGCACTGAAGCTTTCTTT. Amino acid sequence: CASSLDQGAGTEAFF.

The genes are TRBV2 and TRBJ2-5; D is ambiguous. The CDR3 loop spans 13 amino acids. Germline V gene data show CDR1 as SNHLY and CDR2 as FYNNEI. Trimming removed 5 bases from V and 5 bases from J, with 12 bases in between. DNA for the CDR3: TGTGCCAGCAGTCAGTTGCTCCAGGAGACCCAGTACTTC. It codes for CASSQLLQETQYF. Complete variable domain (other parts from reference TRBV2 and TRBJ2-5): EPEVTQTPSHQVTQMGQEVILRCVPISNHLYFYWYRQILGQKVEFLVSFYNNEISEKSEIFDDQFSVERPDGSNFTLKIRSTKLEDSAMYFCASSQLLQETQYFGPGTRLLVL.

This chain connects TRBV18 to TRBJ2-2, with 7 bases aligning to TRBD1. V was clipped by 3 bases and J by 9 bases; unmatched bases: 4. The CDR3 covers 13 residues. Germline V gene lookup returns CDR1 KGHSH and CDR2 LQKENI. The CDR3 here is CASSPDRDRELFF. The DNA for the CDR3 is TGTGCCAGCTCACCCGACAGGGACCGGGAGCTGTTTTTT. The full variable domain, in which reference TRBV18 and TRBJ2-2 provide the parts outside the CDR3, is NAGVMQNPRHLVRRRGQEARLRCSPMKGHSHVYWYRQLPEEGLKFMVYLQKENIIDESGMPKERFSAEFPKEGPSILRIQQVVRGDSAAYFCASSPDRDRELFFGEGSRLTVL.

The chain recombines TRBV11-1 with TRBJ2-7; TRBD1 matches 7 bases. The V segment lost 4 bases and the J segment 3 bases; nucleotides outside the gene matches: 9. The CDR3 has 15 amino acids. The germline V gene has CDR1 SGHAT and CDR2 FQDESV (reference sequence). This chain's CDR3 is CASSWQGQAFYEQYF. The DNA for the CDR3 is TGTGCCAGCAGCTGGCAAGGACAGGCCTTCTACGAGCAGTACTTC.

The CDR3 DNA reads as TGTGCCAGAAGCTTGGCCATCACCCAGCCCCAGCATTTT. Amino acid sequence: CARSLAITQPQHF. This chain joins TRBV5-3 and TRBJ1-5; D gene unclear. TRBV5-3 falls under the ORF class, with uncertain function. Trimming pared 0 bases from V and 7 bases from J, leaving 8 bases between. CDR3 length: 13 amino acids.

The rearrangement joins TRBV28 to TRBJ2-5, with D unclear. This CDR3 comprises 14 residues. V gave up 3 bases and J gave up 5 bases, with 13 bases separating them. Per the germline V gene, CDR1 is MDHEN and CDR2 is SYDVKM. CDR3 DNA sequence: TGTGCCAGCAGTTTTGGATCGACGGCGGAGACCCAGTACTTC. It yields the protein CASSFGSTAETQYF.

The sample holds one count of this clone. The gene calls are TRBV7-2 and TRBJ2-7; D could derive from TRBD1 or TRBD2 (6 bases each). There are 12 residues in the CDR3. The germline V and J ends were trimmed by 2 bases and 9 bases, with 11 bases remaining between them. Germline CDR1 and CDR2: SGHTA and FQGNSA. The CDR3: CASSLFRGPQYF. In DNA form, the CDR3 reads TGTGCCAGCAGCTTATTTCGGGGGCCGCAGTACTTC. Supplemented by reference TRBV7-2 and TRBJ2-7, the full variable domain reads GAGVSQSPSNKVTEKGKDVELRCDPISGHTALYWYRQSLGQGLEFLIYFQGNSAPDKSGLPSDRFSAERTGGSVSTLTIQRTQQEDSAVYLCASSLFRGPQYFGPGTRLTVT.

This clone was picked up a small number of times. This chain uses TRBV25-1 with TRBJ1-4, with TRBD1 matching over 7 bases. Per germline, CDR1 MGHDK and CDR2 SYGVNS. The CDR3 runs to 15 residues. Trimming at V came to 2 bases and at J to 5 bases, leaving 5 bases not matched to a gene. The CDR3 coding sequence is TGTGCCAGCAGTGAAAGCGACAGGGCGAATGAAAAACTGTTTTTT. Translated: CASSESDRANEKLFF.

This clone was picked up one time. This chain uses TRBV28 with TRBJ2-6; 7 nucleotides agree with TRBD2. The germline gives CDR1 MDHEN, CDR2 SYDVKM. The length of the CDR3 is 14 residues. The V segment lost 8 bases and the J segment 5 bases; nucleotides outside the gene matches: 6. CDR3 region: CASYGGTRANVLTF. The DNA of the CDR3 is TGTGCCAGCTACGGGGGGACTAGGGCCAACGTCCTGACTTTC.

This clone was seen a single time. V and J are TRBV21-1 and TRBJ2-1; TRBD2, the table's D call, was not compared with the DNA. TRBV21-1 has pseudogene status. The CDR3 extends over 18 amino acids. CDR3 loop: CASIQITNRDLSYNEQFF. CDR3 DNA: TGTGCCAGCATCCAAATCACTAATAGAGACCTCTCCTACAATGAGCAGTTCTTC.

This clone was picked up a small number of times. This chain connects TRBV30 to TRBJ1-1, with 8 bases fitting TRBD1. V lost 8 bases to trimming and J lost 5 bases; unmatched junction nucleotides: 4. Germline CDR1 reads GTSNPN; CDR2 reads SVGIG (reference sequence). This CDR3 has 11 amino acids. CDR3 residues: CAADRVTEAFF. In nucleotides, the CDR3 is TGTGCCGCGGACAGGGTAACTGAAGCTTTCTTT.

The V and J genes are TRBV5-1 and TRBJ1-1; perhaps TRBD1 as D (5 bases). The germline gives CDR1 SGHRS, CDR2 YFSETQ. V shed 8 bases and J shed 3 bases, with 17 bases lying between them. The CDR3 loop spans 14 amino acids. The DNA of the CDR3 is TGCGCCAGTAACCGGCGGGGGGAGGACACTGAAGCTTTCTTT. It translates to CASNRRGEDTEAFF.